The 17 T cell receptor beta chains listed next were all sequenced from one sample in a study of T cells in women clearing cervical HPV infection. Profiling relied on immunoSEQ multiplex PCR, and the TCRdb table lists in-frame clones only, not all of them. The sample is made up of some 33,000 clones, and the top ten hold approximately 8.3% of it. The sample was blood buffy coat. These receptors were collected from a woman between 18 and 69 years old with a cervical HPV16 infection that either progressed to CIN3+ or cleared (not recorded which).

CDR3 DNA (partial): TGTGCCAGCAGCTTAGATCAAGGGGTTTGGCAGCCG. Translated, it gives CASSLDQGVWQP. The CDR3, in full, reads CASSLDQGVWQPQYF. This chain uses TRBV11-2 with TRBJ2-3, with D maybe TRBD1 (5 bases). Coverage ceases 3 residues before the CDR3 finishes, and the germline J gene fills in the end. Germline CDR1 is SGHAT and CDR2 is FQNNGV. The CDR3 has 15 amino acids.

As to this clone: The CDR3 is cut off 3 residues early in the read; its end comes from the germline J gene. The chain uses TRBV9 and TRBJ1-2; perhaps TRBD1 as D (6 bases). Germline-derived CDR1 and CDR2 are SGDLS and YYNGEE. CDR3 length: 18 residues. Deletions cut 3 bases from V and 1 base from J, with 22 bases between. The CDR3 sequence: CASSGPPYREGDNYGYTF. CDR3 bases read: TGTGCCAGCAGCGGGCCCCCCTACAGGGAGGGGGATAACTATGGC.

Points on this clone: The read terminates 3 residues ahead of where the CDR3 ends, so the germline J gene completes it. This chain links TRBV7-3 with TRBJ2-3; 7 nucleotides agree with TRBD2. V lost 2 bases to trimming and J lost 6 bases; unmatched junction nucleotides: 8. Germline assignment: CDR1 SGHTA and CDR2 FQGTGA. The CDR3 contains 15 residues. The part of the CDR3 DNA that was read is TGTGCCAGCAGCTTAGGTGGGGGGGAGGGGGATACG. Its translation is CASSLGGGEGDT. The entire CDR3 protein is CASSLGGGEGDTQYF.

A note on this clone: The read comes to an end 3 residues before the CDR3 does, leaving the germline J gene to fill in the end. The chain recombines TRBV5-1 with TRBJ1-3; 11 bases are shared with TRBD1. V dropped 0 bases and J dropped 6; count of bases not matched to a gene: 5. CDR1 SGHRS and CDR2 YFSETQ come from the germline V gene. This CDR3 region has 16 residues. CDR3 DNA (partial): TGCGCCAGCAGCTTGGCCACGGGACAGGGGGTAAACACC. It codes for CASSLATGQGVNT. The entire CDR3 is CASSLATGQGVNTIYF. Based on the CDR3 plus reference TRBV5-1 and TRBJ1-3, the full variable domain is KAGVTQTPRYLIKTRGQQVTLSCSPISGHRSVSWYQQTPGQGLQFLFEYFSETQRNKGNFPGRFSGRQFSNSRSEMNVSTLELGDSALYLCASSLATGQGVNTIYFGEGSWLTVV.

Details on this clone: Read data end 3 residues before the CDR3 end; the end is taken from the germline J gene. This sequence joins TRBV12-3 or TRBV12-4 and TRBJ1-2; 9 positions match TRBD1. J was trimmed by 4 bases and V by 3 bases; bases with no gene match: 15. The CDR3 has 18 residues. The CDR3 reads CASSFDRDRAHPSYGYTF. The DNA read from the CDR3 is TGTGCCAGCAGTTTTGATAGGGACAGGGCCCACCCTTCCTATGGC.

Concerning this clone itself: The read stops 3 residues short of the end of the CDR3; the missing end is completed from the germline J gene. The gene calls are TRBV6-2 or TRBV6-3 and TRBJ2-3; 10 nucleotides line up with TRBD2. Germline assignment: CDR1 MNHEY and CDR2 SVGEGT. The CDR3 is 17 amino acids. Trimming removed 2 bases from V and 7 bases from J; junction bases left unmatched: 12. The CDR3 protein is CASSYELAGAARYTQYF. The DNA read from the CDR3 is TGTGCCAGCAGTTACGAGCTAGCGGGGGCCGCACGATATACG.

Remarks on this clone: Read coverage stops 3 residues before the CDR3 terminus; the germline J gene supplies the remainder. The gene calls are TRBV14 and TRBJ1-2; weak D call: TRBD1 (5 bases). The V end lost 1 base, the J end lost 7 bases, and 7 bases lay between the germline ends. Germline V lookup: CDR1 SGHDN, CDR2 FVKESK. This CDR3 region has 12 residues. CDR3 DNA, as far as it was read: TGTGCCAGCAGCCAAGCGGGGGTTGGC. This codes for CASSQAGVG. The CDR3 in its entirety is CASSQAGVGYTF.

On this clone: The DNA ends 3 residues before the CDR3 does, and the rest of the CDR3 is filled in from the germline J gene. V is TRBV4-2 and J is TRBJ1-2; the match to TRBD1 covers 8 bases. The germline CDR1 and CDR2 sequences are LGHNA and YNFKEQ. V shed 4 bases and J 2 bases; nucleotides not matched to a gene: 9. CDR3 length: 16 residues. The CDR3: CASSPPGNRGNYGYTF. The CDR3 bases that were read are TGTGCCAGCAGCCCCCCCGGGAACAGGGGGAACTATGGC.

The CDR3 sequence: CASSQVWTGKGYTF. CDR3 DNA (partial): TGCGCCAGCAGCCAAGTCTGGACAGGAAAAGGC. This chain connects TRBV4-1 to TRBJ1-2; 7 bases agree with TRBD1. The CDR3 extends 3 residues past the end of the read, so its final part is completed from the germline J gene. This CDR3 comprises 14 residues. Germline loops: CDR1 MGHRA, CDR2 YSYEKL.

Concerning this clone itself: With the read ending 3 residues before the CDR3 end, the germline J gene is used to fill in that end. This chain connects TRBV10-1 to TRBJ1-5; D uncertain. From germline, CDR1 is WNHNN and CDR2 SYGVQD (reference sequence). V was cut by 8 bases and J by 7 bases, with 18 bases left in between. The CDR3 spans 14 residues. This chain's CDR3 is CASRRHSDGQPQHF. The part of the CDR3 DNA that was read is TGCGCCAGCCGACGACACTCCGACGGCCAGCCC.

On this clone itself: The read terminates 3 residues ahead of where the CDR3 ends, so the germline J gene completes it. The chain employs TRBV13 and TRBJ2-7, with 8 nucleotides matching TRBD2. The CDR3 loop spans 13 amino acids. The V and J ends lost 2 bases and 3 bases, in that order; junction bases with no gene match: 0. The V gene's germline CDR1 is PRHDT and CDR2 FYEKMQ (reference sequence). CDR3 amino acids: CASSLTSGYEQYF. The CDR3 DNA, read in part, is TGTGCCAGCAGCTTAACTAGCGGCTACGAG.

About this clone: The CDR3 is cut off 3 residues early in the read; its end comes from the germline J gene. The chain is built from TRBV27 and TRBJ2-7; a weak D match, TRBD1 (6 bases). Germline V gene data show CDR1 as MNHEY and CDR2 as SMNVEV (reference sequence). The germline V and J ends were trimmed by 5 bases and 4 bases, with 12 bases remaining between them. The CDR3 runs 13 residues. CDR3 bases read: TGTGCCAGCAGTCGGACAGTAAGGTACGAG. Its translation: CASSRTVRYE. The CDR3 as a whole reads CASSRTVRYEQYF.

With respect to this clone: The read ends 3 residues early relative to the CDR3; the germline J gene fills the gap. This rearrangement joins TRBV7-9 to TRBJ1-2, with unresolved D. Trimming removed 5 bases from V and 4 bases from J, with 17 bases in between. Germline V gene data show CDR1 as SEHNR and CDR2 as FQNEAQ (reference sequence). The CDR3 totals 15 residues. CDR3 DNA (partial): TGTGCCAGCAGCATTGGAAGGGTACAGTTCTATGGC. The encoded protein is CASSIGRVQFYG. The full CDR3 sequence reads CASSIGRVQFYGYTF.

Partial CDR3 DNA: TGCAGCACCCGACAGTTGACTTTGGAGACG. This translates into CSTRQLTLET. The CDR3 as a whole reads CSTRQLTLETQYF. J is TRBJ2-3 and V is TRBV29-1, with D possibly TRBD1 on 5 matching bases. Read coverage stops 3 residues before the CDR3 terminus; the germline J gene supplies the remainder. The CDR3 spans 13 residues. Germline CDR1 is SQVTM and CDR2 is ANQGSEA.

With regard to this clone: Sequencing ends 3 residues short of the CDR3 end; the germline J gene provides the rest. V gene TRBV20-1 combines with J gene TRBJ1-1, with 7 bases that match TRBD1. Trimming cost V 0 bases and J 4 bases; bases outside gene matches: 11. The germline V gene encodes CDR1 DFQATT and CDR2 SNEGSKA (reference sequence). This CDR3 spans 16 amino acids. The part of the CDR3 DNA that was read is TGCAGTGCTAGAGATCGACAGGGTCGGGTCGGCACTGAA. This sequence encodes CSARDRQGRVGTE. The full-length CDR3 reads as CSARDRQGRVGTEAFF.

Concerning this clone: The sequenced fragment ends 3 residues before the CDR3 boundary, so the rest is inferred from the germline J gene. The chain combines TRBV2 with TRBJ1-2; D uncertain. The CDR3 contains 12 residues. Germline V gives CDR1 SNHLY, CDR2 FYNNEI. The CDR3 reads CASRSIDYDYTF. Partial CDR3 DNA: TGTGCCAGCAGAAGTATAGACTACGAC. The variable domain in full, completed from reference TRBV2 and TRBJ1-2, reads EPEVTQTPSHQVTQMGQEVILRCVPISNHLYFYWYRQILGQKVEFLVSFYNNEISEKSEIFDDQFSVERPDGSNFTLKIRSTKLEDSAMYFCASRSIDYDYTFGSGTRLTVV.

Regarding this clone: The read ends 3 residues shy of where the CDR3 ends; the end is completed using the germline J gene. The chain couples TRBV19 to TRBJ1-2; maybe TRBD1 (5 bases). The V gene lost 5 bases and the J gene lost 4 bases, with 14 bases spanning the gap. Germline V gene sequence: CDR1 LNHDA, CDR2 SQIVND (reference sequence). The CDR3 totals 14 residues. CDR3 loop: CASSVFDRTYGYTF. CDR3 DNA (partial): TGTGCCAGTAGTGTATTCGACAGAACCTATGGC.